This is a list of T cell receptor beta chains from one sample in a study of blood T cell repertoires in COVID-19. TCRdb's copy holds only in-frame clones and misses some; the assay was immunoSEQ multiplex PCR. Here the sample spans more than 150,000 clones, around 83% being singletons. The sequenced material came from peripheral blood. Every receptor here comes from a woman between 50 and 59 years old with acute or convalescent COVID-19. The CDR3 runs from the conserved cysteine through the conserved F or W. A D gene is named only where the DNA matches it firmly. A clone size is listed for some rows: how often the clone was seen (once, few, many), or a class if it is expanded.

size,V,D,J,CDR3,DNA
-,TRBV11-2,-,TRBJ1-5,CASSSGQGNQPQHF,TGTGCCAGCAGCTCGGGACAAGGCAATCAGCCCCAGCATTTT
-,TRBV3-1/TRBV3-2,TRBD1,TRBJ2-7,CASSQRTGSAEQYF,TGTGCCAGCAGCCAACGGACAGGTTCGGCCGAGCAGTACTTC
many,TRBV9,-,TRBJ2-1,CASNEAEHNEQFF,TGTGCCAGCAACGAGGCGGAACACAATGAGCAGTTCTTC
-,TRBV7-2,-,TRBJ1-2,CASSLFRGYTF,TGTGCCAGCAGCTTATTCAGGGGCTACACCTTC
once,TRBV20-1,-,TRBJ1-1,CSADNTLAFF,TGCAGTGCTGACAACACCCTAGCTTTCTTT
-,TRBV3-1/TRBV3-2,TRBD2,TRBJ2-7,CASSLGTSGSLYEQYF,TGTGCCAGCAGCCTGGGGACTAGCGGGAGTCTCTACGAGCAGTACTTC
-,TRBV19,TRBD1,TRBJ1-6,CASKGTDNSPLHF,TGTGCCAGTAAAGGGACAGATAATTCACCCCTCCACTTT
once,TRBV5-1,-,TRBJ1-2,CASSPNRERGYTF,TGCGCCAGCAGTCCGAACAGGGAGAGGGGCTACACCTTC
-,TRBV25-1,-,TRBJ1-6,CASREPGLGSPLHF,TGTGCCAGCAGAGAGCCAGGGCTCGGTTCACCCCTCCACTTT
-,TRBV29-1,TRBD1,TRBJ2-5,CSVENTGATQTQYF,TGCAGCGTTGAAAATACAGGGGCCACCCAGACCCAGTACTTC
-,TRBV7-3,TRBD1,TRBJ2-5,CASSYTGEETQYF,TGTGCCAGCAGCTACACAGGGGAAGAGACCCAGTACTTC
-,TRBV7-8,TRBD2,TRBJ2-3,CASSSRGGTGLDTQYF,TGTGCCAGCAGCTCCCGGGGAGGGACGGGATTGGATACGCAGTATTTT
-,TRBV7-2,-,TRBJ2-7,CASSNGPGRYEQYF,TGTGCCAGCAGCAACGGACCAGGGCGATACGAGCAGTACTTC
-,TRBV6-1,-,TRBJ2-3,CASSELEGRTDTQYF,TGTGCCAGCAGTGAGTTGGAGGGCCGCACAGATACGCAGTATTTT
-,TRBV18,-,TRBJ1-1,CASSDAGGLATEAFF,TGTGCCAGCTCAGACGCCGGAGGACTGGCCACTGAAGCTTTCTTT
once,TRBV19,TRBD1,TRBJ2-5,CASSIQQGKETQYF,TGTGCCAGTAGTATCCAACAGGGGAAAGAGACCCAGTACTTC
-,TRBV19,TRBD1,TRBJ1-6,CASSMVDRGNSPLHF,TGTGCCAGTAGTATGGTCGACAGGGGGAATTCACCCCTCCACTTT
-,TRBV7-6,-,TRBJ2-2,CASSLGILSGIDTGELFF,TGTGCCAGCAGCTTAGGAATTCTTTCCGGGATCGACACCGGGGAGCTGTTTTTT
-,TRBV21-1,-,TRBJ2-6,CASSSRVSGANVLTF,TGTGCCAGCAGCTCCAGGGTCTCTGGGGCCAACGTCCTGACTTTC
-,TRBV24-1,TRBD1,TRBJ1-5,CATSEVGQDSNQPQHF,TGTGCCACCAGTGAAGTTGGACAGGATTCAAATCAGCCCCAGCATTTT
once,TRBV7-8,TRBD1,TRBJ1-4,CASRPPPTGPNEKLFF,TGTGCCAGCCGACCCCCCCCGACAGGGCCTAATGAAAAACTGTTTTTT
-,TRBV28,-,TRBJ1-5,CATIGVGNQPQHF,TGTGCCACCATAGGGGTAGGCAATCAGCCCCAGCATTTT
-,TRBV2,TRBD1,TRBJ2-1,CARGDRGGYEQFF,TGTGCCAGAGGGGACAGGGGCGGCTATGAGCAGTTCTTC
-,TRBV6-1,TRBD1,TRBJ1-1,CASSEFPGGGVDTEAFF,TGTGCCAGCAGTGAATTCCCAGGGGGTGGTGTCGACACTGAAGCTTTCTTT
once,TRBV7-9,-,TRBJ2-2,CASSLELANTGELFF,TGTGCCAGCAGCTTAGAACTAGCGAACACCGGGGAGCTGTTTTTT
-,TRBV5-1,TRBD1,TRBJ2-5,CASSVVGQPQETQYF,TGCGCCAGCAGCGTGGTGGGACAGCCCCAAGAGACCCAGTACTTC
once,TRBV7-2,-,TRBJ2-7,CASSSRGTTYEQYF,TGTGCCAGCAGCTCCCGGGGTACTACCTACGAGCAGTACTTC
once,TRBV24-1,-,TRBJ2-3,CATSKITGFTDTQYF,TGTGCCACCAGTAAAATCACAGGGTTCACAGATACGCAGTATTTT
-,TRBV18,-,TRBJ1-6,CASSPRVPGYGSPLHF,TGTGCCAGCTCACCACGTGTTCCGGGGTACGGTTCACCCCTCCACTTT
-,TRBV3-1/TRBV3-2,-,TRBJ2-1,CASSQDEEERAPWQFF,TGTGCCAGCAGCCAAGATGAGGAAGAGCGGGCCCCCTGGCAGTTCTTC
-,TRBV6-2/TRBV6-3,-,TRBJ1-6,CASSQDRNNSPLHF,TGTGCCAGCAGCCAGGACAGAAATAATTCACCCCTCCACTTT
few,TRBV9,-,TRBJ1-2,CASSVVAGHNYGYTF,TGTGCCAGCAGCGTAGTTGCGGGGCATAACTATGGCTACACCTTC
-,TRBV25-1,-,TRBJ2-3,CASSEWGDPTQYF,TGTGCCAGCAGTGAATGGGGGGACCCTACGCAGTATTTT
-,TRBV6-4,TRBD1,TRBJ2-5,CASSEPGDRGSTHQETQYF,TGTGCCAGCAGTGAACCCGGGGACAGGGGTTCCACCCACCAAGAGACCCAGTACTTC
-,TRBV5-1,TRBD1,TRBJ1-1,CASSLQDRAGTEAFF,TGCGCCAGCAGCTTGCAGGACAGGGCTGGGACTGAAGCTTTCTTT
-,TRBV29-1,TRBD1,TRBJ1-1,CSSRTGMVGAEAFF,TGCAGCTCCCGGACAGGGATGGTGGGGGCTGAAGCTTTCTTT
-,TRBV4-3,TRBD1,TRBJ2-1,CASSQRTGSLFYNEQFF,TGCGCCAGCAGCCAACGGACAGGGTCACTTTTTTACAATGAGCAGTTCTTC